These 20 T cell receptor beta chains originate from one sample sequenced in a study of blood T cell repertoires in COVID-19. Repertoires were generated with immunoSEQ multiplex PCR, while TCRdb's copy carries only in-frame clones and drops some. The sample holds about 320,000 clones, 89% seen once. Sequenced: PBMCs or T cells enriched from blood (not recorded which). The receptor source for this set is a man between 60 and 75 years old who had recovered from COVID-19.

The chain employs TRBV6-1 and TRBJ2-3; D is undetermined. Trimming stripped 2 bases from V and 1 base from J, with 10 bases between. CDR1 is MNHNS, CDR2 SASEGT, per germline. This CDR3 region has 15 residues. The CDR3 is CASSEPGSRTDTQYF. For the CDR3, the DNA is TGTGCCAGCAGTGAACCCGGGTCCCGCACAGATACGCAGTATTTT.

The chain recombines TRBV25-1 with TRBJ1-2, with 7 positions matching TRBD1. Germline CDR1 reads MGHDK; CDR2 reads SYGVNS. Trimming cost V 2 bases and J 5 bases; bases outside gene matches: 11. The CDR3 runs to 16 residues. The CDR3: CASSEPSGRGKYGYTF. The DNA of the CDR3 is TGTGCCAGCAGTGAACCATCGGGCAGGGGGAAGTATGGCTACACCTTC.

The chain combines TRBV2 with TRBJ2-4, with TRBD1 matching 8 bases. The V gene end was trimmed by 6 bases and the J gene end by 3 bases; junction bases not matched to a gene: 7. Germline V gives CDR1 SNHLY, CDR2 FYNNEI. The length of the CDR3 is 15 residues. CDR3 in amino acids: CASRGQGNVKNIQYF. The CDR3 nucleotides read TGTGCCAGCAGAGGACAGGGCAATGTCAAAAACATTCAGTACTTC. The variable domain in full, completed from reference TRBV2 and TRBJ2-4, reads EPEVTQTPSHQVTQMGQEVILRCVPISNHLYFYWYRQILGQKVEFLVSFYNNEISEKSEIFDDQFSVERPDGSNFTLKIRSTKLEDSAMYFCASRGQGNVKNIQYFGAGTRLSVL.

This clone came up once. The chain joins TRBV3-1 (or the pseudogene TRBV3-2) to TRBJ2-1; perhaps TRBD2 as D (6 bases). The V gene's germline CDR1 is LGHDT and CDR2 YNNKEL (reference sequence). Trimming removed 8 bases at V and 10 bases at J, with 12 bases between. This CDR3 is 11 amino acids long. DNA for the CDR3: TGTGCCAGCGGGGACGGACTAGAGCAGTTCTTC. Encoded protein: CASGDGLEQFF.

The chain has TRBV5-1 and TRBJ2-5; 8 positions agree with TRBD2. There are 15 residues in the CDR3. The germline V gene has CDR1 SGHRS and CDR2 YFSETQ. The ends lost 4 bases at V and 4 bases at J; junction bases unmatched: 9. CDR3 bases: TGCGCCAGCAGCGGACTAGCAGGTACGGGAGAGACCCAGTACTTC. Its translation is CASSGLAGTGETQYF.

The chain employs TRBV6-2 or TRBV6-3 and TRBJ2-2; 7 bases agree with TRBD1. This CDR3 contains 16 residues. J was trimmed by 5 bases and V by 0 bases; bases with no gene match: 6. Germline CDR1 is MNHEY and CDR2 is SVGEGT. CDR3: CASSYSDREETGELFF. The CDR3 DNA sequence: TGTGCCAGCAGTTACTCCGACAGGGAAGAAACCGGGGAGCTGTTTTTT.

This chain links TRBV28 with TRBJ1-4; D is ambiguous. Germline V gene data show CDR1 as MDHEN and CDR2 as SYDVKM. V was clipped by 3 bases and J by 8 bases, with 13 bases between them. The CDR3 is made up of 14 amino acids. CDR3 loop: CASSFPPRLEKLFF. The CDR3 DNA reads TGTGCCAGCAGTTTCCCCCCTCGGTTGGAAAAACTGTTTTTT.

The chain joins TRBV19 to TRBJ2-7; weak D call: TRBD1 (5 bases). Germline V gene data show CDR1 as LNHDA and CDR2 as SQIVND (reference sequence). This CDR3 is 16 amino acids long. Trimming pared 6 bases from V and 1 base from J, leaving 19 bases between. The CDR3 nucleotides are TGTGCCAGTAGCAAAAAAGCAGGGTTAGAGTCCTACGAGCAGTACTTC. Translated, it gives CASSKKAGLESYEQYF.

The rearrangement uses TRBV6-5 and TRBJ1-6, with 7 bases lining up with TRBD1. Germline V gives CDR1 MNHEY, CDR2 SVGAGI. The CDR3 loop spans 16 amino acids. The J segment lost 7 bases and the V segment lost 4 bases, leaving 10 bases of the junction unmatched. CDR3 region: CASSWTRDSLNSPLHF. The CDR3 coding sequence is TGTGCCAGCAGTTGGACCCGGGACAGCTTGAATTCACCCCTCCACTTT.

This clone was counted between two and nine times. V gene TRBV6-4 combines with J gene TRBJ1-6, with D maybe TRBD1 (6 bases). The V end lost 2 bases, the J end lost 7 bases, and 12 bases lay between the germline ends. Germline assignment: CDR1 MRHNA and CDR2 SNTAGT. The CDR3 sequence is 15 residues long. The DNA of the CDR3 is TGTGCCAGCAGTGACGGCGGCAGGGGAAATTCACCCCTCCACTTT. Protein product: CASSDGGRGNSPLHF.

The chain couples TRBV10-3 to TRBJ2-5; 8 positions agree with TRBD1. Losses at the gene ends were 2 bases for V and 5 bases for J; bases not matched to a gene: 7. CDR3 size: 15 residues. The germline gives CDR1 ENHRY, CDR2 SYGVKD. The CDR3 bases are TGTGCCATCAGTGAGCAGGACAGGGCGTCCGAGACCCAGTACTTC. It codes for CAISEQDRASETQYF.

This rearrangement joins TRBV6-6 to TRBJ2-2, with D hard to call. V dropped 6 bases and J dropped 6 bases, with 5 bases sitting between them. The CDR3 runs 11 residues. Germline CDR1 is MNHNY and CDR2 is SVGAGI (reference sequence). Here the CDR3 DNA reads TGTGCCAGCAGCTCTGCCGGGGAGCTGTTTTTT. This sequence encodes CASSSAGELFF.

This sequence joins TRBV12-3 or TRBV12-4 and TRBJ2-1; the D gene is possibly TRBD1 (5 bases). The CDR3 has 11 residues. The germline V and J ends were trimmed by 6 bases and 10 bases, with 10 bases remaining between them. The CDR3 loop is CASRGRQEQFF. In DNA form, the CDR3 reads TGTGCCAGCAGGGGGCGGCAAGAGCAGTTCTTC.

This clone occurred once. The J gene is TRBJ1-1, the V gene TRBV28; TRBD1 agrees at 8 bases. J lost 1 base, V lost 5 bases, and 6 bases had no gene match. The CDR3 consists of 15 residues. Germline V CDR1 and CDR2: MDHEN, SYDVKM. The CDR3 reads CASSPQGAGNTEAFF. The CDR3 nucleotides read TGTGCCAGCAGTCCCCAGGGGGCCGGGAACACTGAAGCTTTCTTT.

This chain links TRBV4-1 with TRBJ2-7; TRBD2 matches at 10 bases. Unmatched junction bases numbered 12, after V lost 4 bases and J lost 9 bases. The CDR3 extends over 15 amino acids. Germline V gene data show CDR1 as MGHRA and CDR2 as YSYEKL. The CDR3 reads CASSPQESGTSVQYF. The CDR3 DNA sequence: TGCGCCAGCAGCCCACAGGAGTCTGGGACTAGCGTGCAGTACTTC.

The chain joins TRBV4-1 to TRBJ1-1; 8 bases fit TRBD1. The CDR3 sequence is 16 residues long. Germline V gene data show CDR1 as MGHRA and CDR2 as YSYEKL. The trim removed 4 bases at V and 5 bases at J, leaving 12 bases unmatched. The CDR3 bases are TGCGCCAGCAGCCGGCAACGCGGACAGGGAAAGACTGAAGCTTTCTTT. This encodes CASSRQRGQGKTEAFF.

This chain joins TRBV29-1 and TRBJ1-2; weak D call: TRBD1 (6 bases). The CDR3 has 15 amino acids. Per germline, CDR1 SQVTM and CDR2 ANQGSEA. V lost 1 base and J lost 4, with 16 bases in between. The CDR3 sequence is CSVEAPTGSGYGYTF. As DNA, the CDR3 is TGCAGCGTTGAAGCCCCAACAGGGAGCGGCTATGGCTACACCTTC.

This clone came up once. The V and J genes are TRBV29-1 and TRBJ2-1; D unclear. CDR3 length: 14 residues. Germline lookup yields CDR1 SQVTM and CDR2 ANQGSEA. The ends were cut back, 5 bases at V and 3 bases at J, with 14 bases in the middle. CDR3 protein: CSVREKRIYNEQFF. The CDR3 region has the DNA TGCAGCGTTAGAGAAAAGAGAATCTACAATGAGCAGTTCTTC.

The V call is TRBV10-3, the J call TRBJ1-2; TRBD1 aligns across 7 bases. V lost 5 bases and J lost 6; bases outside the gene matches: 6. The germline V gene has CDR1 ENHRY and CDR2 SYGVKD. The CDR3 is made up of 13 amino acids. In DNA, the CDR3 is TGTGCCATCAGTCTTCTAGACAGGGATGGCTACACCTTC. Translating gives CAISLLDRDGYTF.

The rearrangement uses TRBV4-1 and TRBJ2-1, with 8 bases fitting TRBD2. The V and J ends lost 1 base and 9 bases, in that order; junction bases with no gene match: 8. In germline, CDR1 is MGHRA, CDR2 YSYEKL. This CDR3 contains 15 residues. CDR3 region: CASSQALAGVSEQFF. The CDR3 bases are TGCGCCAGCAGCCAAGCTCTAGCGGGTGTGAGTGAGCAGTTCTTC.